This is a list of T cell receptor beta chains from one sample in a study of glioma-infiltrating T cells. Via MiXCR, TCRdb re-called the multiplex PCR reads, giving one row per CDR3 protein. Of a few hundred thousand distinct CDR3 sequences in the sample, 41% were seen once. Material for sequencing was glioma tissue, nonneoplastic brain tissue, or PBMCs (not recorded which). Source of these receptors: a human donor with low-grade glioma or glioblastoma, undergoing nonglioma brain surgery, or in good health (not recorded which). CDR3s include the opening cysteine and the closing phenylalanine or tryptophan. A D gene is named only where the DNA matches it firmly. Clone size is not always given. Where it is, it says once, few, many or a class for expanded clones.

many,TRBD2,TRBJ2-7,TRBV7-2,CASSLRLASYEQYF,TGTGCCAGCAGCTTACGACTAGCGTCCTACGAGCAGTACTTC
many,TRBD1,TRBJ1-2,TRBV27,CASSRDRYNYGYTF,TGTGCCAGCAGCAGGGACAGGTATAACTATGGCTACACCTTC
few,TRBD2,TRBJ2-1,TRBV20-1,CSALTSGAYNEQFF,TGCAGTGCCCTTACTAGCGGGGCCTACAATGAGCAGTTCTTC
-,-,TRBJ2-1,TRBV7-7,CASSKATGTSYSEQFF,TGTGCTAGCAGCAAGGCCACCGGGACATCTTACAGTGAGCAGTTCTTC
few,-,TRBJ1-2,TRBV6-1,CASSFGAREEVGYTF,TGTGCCAGCAGTTTCGGGGCCAGGGAAGAAGTAGGCTACACCTTC
few,TRBD2,TRBJ2-7,TRBV7-6,CASSQQRGEQYF,TGTGCCAGCAGCCAGCAGCGGGGCGAGCAGTACTTC
-,TRBD1,TRBJ1-5,TRBV10-3,CAISEPQGRGGNQTQHF,TGTGCCATCAGTGAGCCGCAGGGGAGAGGGGGCAATCAGACCCAGCATTTT
-,TRBD1,TRBJ2-7,TRBV20-1,CSASPTTGVTYEQYF,TGCAGTGCTAGTCCCACCACAGGGGTTACCTACGAGCAGTACTTC
few,-,TRBJ1-1,TRBV5-4,CASSPGPTEAFF,TGTGCCAGCAGCCCGGGGCCCACTGAAGCTTTCTTT
-,TRBD2,TRBJ2-3,TRBV7-2,CASSSGGLTDTQYF,TGTGCCAGCAGCTCGGGAGGACTCACAGATACGCAGTATTTT
-,-,TRBJ2-6,TRBV7-2,CASSLRLRANVLTF,TGTGCCAGCAGCTTACGCCTACGCGCCAACGTCCTGACTTTC
-,TRBD1,TRBJ2-3,TRBV27,CASKWDSPTDTQYF,TGTGCCAGCAAGTGGGACAGCCCCACAGATACGCAGTATTTT
-,-,TRBJ2-1,TRBV7-6,CASSFYQAGQFF,TGTGCCAGCAGCTTCTATCAGGCGGGGCAGTTCTTC
-,-,TRBJ2-1,TRBV27,CASSWAGVHEQFF,TGTGCCAGCAGCTGGGCAGGGGTCCATGAGCAGTTCTTC
-,TRBD2,TRBJ2-7,TRBV6-2/TRBV6-3,CASGYLAGATLSYEQYF,TGTGCCAGCGGTTACTTAGCGGGAGCTACCCTATCCTACGAGCAGTACTTC
few,TRBD2,TRBJ2-3,TRBV20-1,CSASNLADTDTQYF,TGCAGTGCTTCGAACCTAGCGGACACAGATACGCAGTATTTT
-,TRBD2,TRBJ2-1,TRBV12-3/TRBV12-4,CASSPGTSVLYNEQFF,TGTGCCAGCAGTCCCGGGACTAGCGTACTATACAATGAGCAGTTCTTC
many,-,TRBJ2-3,TRBV20-1,CSVQATRSTQYF,TGCAGTGTTCAGGCCACTAGATCTACGCAGTATTTT
many,-,TRBJ2-1,TRBV6-2/TRBV6-3,CASRPEGLDEQFF,TGTGCCAGCAGGCCCGAGGGTCTCGATGAGCAGTTCTTC
-,TRBD2,TRBJ2-3,TRBV6-6,CASSLLLAGDPTDTQYF,TGTGCCAGCAGCTTGCTCCTAGCGGGGGACCCCACAGATACGCAGTATTTT
-,TRBD2,TRBJ2-7,TRBV15,CAASSLGLKYEQYF,TGTGCCGCCAGCAGCTTGGGACTAAAATACGAGCAGTACTTC
many,-,TRBJ2-7,TRBV6-6,CASSYPGRGLEQYF,TGTGCCAGCAGTTATCCCGGGAGAGGGCTCGAGCAGTACTTC
-,TRBD1,TRBJ2-1,TRBV6-2/TRBV6-3,CASSPRTGSHEQFF,TGTGCCAGCAGCCCCAGGACAGGGAGTCATGAGCAGTTCTTC
-,-,TRBJ2-7,TRBV7-9,CASSYGSPGEQYF,TGTGCCAGCAGTTATGGGTCTCCCGGCGAGCAGTACTTC
-,TRBD1,TRBJ2-1,TRBV29-1,CSARPGQSCNEQFF,TGCAGCGCTCGCCCGGGACAGTCCTGCAATGAGCAGTTCTTC
many,-,TRBJ2-1,TRBV27,CARVLLGSYNEQFF,TGTGCCCGCGTGTTACTAGGATCCTACAATGAGCAGTTCTTC
few,TRBD1,TRBJ1-5,TRBV7-3,CASSSTGANQPQHF,TGTGCCAGCAGCTCAACAGGGGCAAATCAGCCCCAGCATTTT
-,-,TRBJ2-7,TRBV5-4,CASSFVQGSALEQYF,TGTGCCAGCAGCTTTGTCCAGGGCTCTGCGCTCGAGCAGTACTTC
once,TRBD2,TRBJ2-1,TRBV28,CASSSLAGGGNEQFF,TGTGCCAGCAGTTCACTAGCGGGGGGTGGTAATGAGCAGTTCTTC
once,-,TRBJ1-2,TRBV28,CASTLDVVGGCVGYTF,TGTGCCAGCACCTTAGATGTCGTGGGGGGGTGTGTTGGCTACACCTTC
-,TRBD2,TRBJ2-3,TRBV12-3/TRBV12-4,CASSPSGIGTDTKYF,TGTGCCAGCAGTCCTAGCGGGATTGGCACAGATACGAAGTATTTT
-,-,TRBJ2-4,TRBV5-4,CASSLPDKNIQYF,TGTGCCAGCAGCTTACCCGACAAAAACATTCAGTACTTC
many,-,TRBJ1-5,TRBV6-2/TRBV6-3,CASSYGQNQPQHF,TGTGCCAGCAGTTACGGGCAGAATCAGCCCCAGCATTTT
-,-,TRBJ2-1,TRBV20-1,CSARDHTAVRSYEQFF,TGCAGTGCTAGAGATCACACGGCGGTTCGCTCCTACGAGCAGTTCTTC
-,-,TRBJ1-1,TRBV7-9,CASSSLGSVTEAFF,TGTGCTTCCTCCAGTCTAGGGAGCGTGACTGAAGCTTTCTTT
-,TRBD1,TRBJ2-7,TRBV11-2,CASSLTGQGVHEQYF,TGTGCCAGCAGCTTAACGGGACAGGGCGTCCACGAGCAGTACTTC
-,-,TRBJ2-1,TRBV5-8,CASSLVAGDWYNNEQFF,TGTGCCAGCAGCTTGGTGGCAGGGGATTGGTATAACAATGAGCAGTTCTTC
-,-,TRBJ2-1,TRBV20-1,CSARPPGPPYNEQFF,TGCAGTGCGCGACCCCCGGGGCCTCCCTACAATGAGCAGTTCTTC
-,-,TRBJ2-4,TRBV12-3/TRBV12-4,CASSTGRGPRLNIQYF,TGTGCCAGCAGCACCGGTCGGGGGCCCCGGTTAAACATTCAGTACTTC
-,-,TRBJ2-3,TRBV6-1,CASSHSRLRRGTDTQYF,TGTGCCAGCAGTCACTCTAGACTACGGCGGGGCACAGATACGCAGTATTTT
once,-,TRBJ2-7,TRBV6-1,CAGSENEQYF,TGCGCCGGCAGTGAGAACGAGCAGTACTTC
few,-,TRBJ2-7,TRBV20-1,CSARFVQGAYEQYF,TGCAGTGCTAGATTTGTACAGGGTGCCTACGAGCAGTACTTC